This T cell receptor (beta chain) came from a study of PD-L1 blockade in urothelial cancer. Overall study findings and caveats: Better survival was predicted when blood TCR clonality before treatment fell below the median.

Of note for this clone: Its antigen is currently unknown.

Measured with immunoSEQ multiplex PCR; TCRdb has only the in-frame clones, and not every one. The table records about 71,000 clones, roughly 89% of them present only once. V shed 1 base, J shed 5 bases, and the junction held 1 base outside the gene matches. The CDR3 runs to 15 residues. Germline CDR1 is SNHLY and CDR2 is FYNNEI. The receptor was isolated from a man in his 60s with urothelial cancer. Source: PBMCs, taken around atezolizumab (anti-PD-L1) treatment. V usage is TRBV2 and J usage is TRBJ2-3; 12 bases agree with TRBD1. The CDR3 is CASSEGDRGQDTQYF. The CDR3 DNA sequence: TGTGCCAGCAGTGAAGGGGACAGGGGGCAAGATACGCAGTATTTT.